This TCR beta chain is from a study of post-analysis software for immune sequencing data. Concerning this clonotype: Its specificity is not known. This could be a read error, since a much larger clone is one nucleotide away.

Deletions cut 8 bases from V and 9 bases from J, with 16 bases between. In germline, CDR1 is KGHDR, CDR2 SFDVKD. The CDR3 covers 13 residues. Study results and limitations: The study found TRBV5-6, TRBV5-1 and TRBV20-1 among five TRBV segments more frequent in patients than controls. Diversity measured as normalized Chao1 was significantly lower in multiple sclerosis patients than in controls. The authors found that F measure strongly co-clustered same-batch samples.

Included in the TCR beta cDNA libraries were unique molecular identifiers. TCRdb reprocessed the PCR reads via MiXCR and lists one record per CDR3 protein. The sample carries over 150,000 distinct CDR3 sequences, 30% recorded once. The J gene is TRBJ1-5, the V gene TRBV24-1, with D tentatively TRBD1 (5 bases). Sequenced sample: blood. The TCR was taken from a girl aged 5-17 years with multiple sclerosis. The CDR3 DNA sequence: TGTGCCACCATTGTAGACAGCGATCGGCCCCAGCATTTT. Encoded protein: CATIVDSDRPQHF.